A selection of T cell receptor beta chains follows, all from one sample in a study of cytomegalovirus exposure and HLA in healthy donors. Assay: immunoSEQ multiplex PCR; the TCRdb copy retains only in-frame clones and omits some. The profile shows 110,000 to 150,000 clones, roughly four fifths of them singletons. Sequenced material: PBMCs. The receptors originated from a woman younger than 45 in good health and CMV-seronegative. Both conserved end residues are part of each CDR3. The D gene is left open where the match is weak.

j_call,d_call,v_call,cdr3_aa
TRBJ2-1,NA,TRBV5-1,CASSYGSEGEQFF
TRBJ2-2,NA,TRBV21-1,CASSTPSMGQGHTGELFF
TRBJ2-7,TRBD1,TRBV11-2,CASSNSGTGGYEQYF
TRBJ1-3,NA,TRBV9,CASSVKALTSGNTIYF
TRBJ1-5,TRBD1,TRBV23-1,CASSLDRGHDGNQPQHF
TRBJ2-5,NA,TRBV5-1,CASRIGNRVETQYF
TRBJ2-5,NA,TRBV5-1,CASRPGLQQETQYF
TRBJ2-2,NA,TRBV28,CASSSYLSLAGELFF
TRBJ2-5,TRBD1,TRBV7-3,CASSQTGGEGTQYF
TRBJ1-2,TRBD1,TRBV30,CAWRQQGARYYGYTF
TRBJ1-1,TRBD1,TRBV6-5,CASRTDRANTEAFF
TRBJ2-3,TRBD1,TRBV10-3,CATLRDRDTDTQYF
TRBJ2-7,TRBD1,TRBV7-9,CASRGPGTGLPFF
TRBJ2-2,NA,TRBV7-2,CASSFLNPGTGELFF
TRBJ1-6,NA,TRBV18,CASSPNPDNSPLHF
TRBJ1-5,NA,TRBV7-8,CATKPQGAVGQPQHF
TRBJ2-5,NA,TRBV7-6,CASSYSRQETQYF
TRBJ2-7,NA,TRBV7-2,CASSPPGQSYEQYF
TRBJ2-1,NA,TRBV12-5,CASGPKPNRVFSYNEQFF
TRBJ2-7,TRBD1,TRBV19,CATRTGLCEQYF
TRBJ2-3,NA,TRBV5-1,CASGRSRVSTDTQYF
TRBJ2-5,TRBD1,TRBV18,CASSKGQQETQYF
TRBJ1-5,NA,TRBV5-1,CASSLSGWDQPQHF
TRBJ1-1,NA,TRBV29-1,CSVVLMNTEAFF
TRBJ2-3,NA,TRBV9,CASSVSLTDTQYF
TRBJ1-2,NA,TRBV7-6,CASSPRGGYNYGYTF
TRBJ1-6,TRBD1,TRBV10-3,CAISETGGSYNSPLHF
TRBJ2-7,NA,TRBV11-3,CASSKGQSSYEQYF
TRBJ1-6,TRBD1,TRBV7-2,CASSIQGVNSPLHF
TRBJ1-5,TRBD1,TRBV30,CAWSTGQNQPQHF
TRBJ1-2,TRBD1,TRBV5-1,CASSLLGQSLFGYTF
TRBJ1-5,NA,TRBV2,CASSETGDQPQHF
TRBJ1-2,TRBD1,TRBV6-1,CASSESGTGVVSYGYTF
TRBJ2-3,TRBD1,TRBV5-4,CASSSGQGTDTQYF
TRBJ1-1,TRBD1,TRBV5-1,CASSLGTGGTEAFF
TRBJ2-5,NA,TRBV25-1,CASSVGGRLETQYF
TRBJ2-1,NA,TRBV19,CASRVLSSYNEQFF
TRBJ1-2,TRBD1,TRBV2,CASSEAPWTGRKGYGYTF
TRBJ2-2,NA,TRBV6-1,CASSAGGTGELFF
TRBJ2-3,NA,TRBV6-1,CASSEGGLRTDTQYF
TRBJ1-1,NA,TRBV12-2,CASRLLGSRGSRVNTEAFF